The 5 T cell receptor beta chains below were found in one sample sequenced in a study of cytomegalovirus exposure and HLA in healthy donors. Generated by immunoSEQ multiplex PCR, the TCRdb table keeps only in-frame clones and is missing some. The sample lists 50,000 or so clones, roughly 87% occurring once. The sequencing sample was made of PBMCs. The receptors stem from a young woman in good health and CMV-seropositive.

About this clone: The junction does not match germline at one end; this may be a read error. The genes are TRBV7-7 and TRBJ1-1; 10 nucleotides line up with TRBD1. The germline CDR1 and CDR2 sequences are SSHAT and FNYEAQ (reference sequence). The CDR3 is 13 amino acids. CDR3 DNA: TGTGCTAGCAGCCGGGACAGGGGCTCTGAAGCTTTCTTT. Its protein product is CASSRDRGSEAFF.

This chain uses TRBV6-1 with TRBJ1-2; D gene uncertain. CDR3 size: 12 residues. From germline, CDR1 is MNHNS and CDR2 SASEGT. Trimming took off 6 bases at V and 4 bases at J, with 9 bases between the two ends. The CDR3 DNA reads as TGTGCCAGCAGAAGAGTTCCCTATGGCTACACCTTC. Its protein product is CASRRVPYGYTF.

The chain carries TRBV9 and TRBJ1-1; 9 nucleotides agree with TRBD1. Losses at the gene ends were 3 bases for V and 0 bases for J; bases not matched to a gene: 3. This CDR3 has 15 amino acids. CDR1 and CDR2 from the germline V gene are SGDLS and YYNGEE. The CDR3 nucleotides read TGTGCCAGCAGCGAGGGGGACAGGGTGAACACTGAAGCTTTCTTT. Translated: CASSEGDRVNTEAFF.

The CDR3 is CASSSQGRGAFF. The DNA of the CDR3 is TGTGCCAGCAGTTCACAGGGGCGAGGCGCTTTCTTT. The rearrangement links TRBV6-5 to TRBJ1-1; 7 nucleotides line up with TRBD1. Germline trimming cut 4 bases from V and 11 bases from J; bases unmatched to any gene: 7. This CDR3 region has 12 residues. The germline V gene encodes CDR1 MNHEY and CDR2 SVGAGI.

J is TRBJ2-7 and V is TRBV5-4, with a tentative D call TRBD1 (5 bases). Germline CDR1 and CDR2: SGHNT and YYREEE (reference sequence). This CDR3 contains 13 residues. The V end lost 3 bases, the J end lost 5 bases, and 12 bases lay between the germline ends. The CDR3 spells CASSSPGMHEQYF. CDR3 DNA: TGTGCCAGCAGCTCACCAGGGATGCACGAGCAGTACTTC.